This passage covers 17 T cell receptor beta chains from one sample sequenced in a study of T cell repertoires in cytomegalovirus infection. TCRdb re-derived calls from the reads in MiXCR, one entry per CDR3 protein. The profile shows roughly 80,000 distinct CDR3 sequences, 35% to 45% of them singletons. No antigen has been assigned to these receptors. This specimen was CD8+ T cells from cultured PBMCs, taken from culture after CMV antigen stimulation. These receptors were collected from a human donor in good health (CMV status not recorded). Some clones in this sample may be carry-over from other donors' samples.

The chain carries TRBV4-1 and TRBJ1-1, with D possibly TRBD1 on 5 matching bases. The CDR3 spans 14 residues. Germline V gene sequence: CDR1 MGHRA, CDR2 YSYEKL. V lost 0 bases to trimming and J lost 4 bases, with 9 bases between them. As DNA, the CDR3 is TGCGCCAGCAGCCAAGACATTGGGGGCACTGAAGCTTTCTTT. Translating gives CASSQDIGGTEAFF.

The J gene is TRBJ1-6, the V gene TRBV6-6; D is unresolved. CDR1 and CDR2 from the germline V gene are MNHNY and SVGAGI (reference sequence). The V end lost 2 bases, the J end lost 6 bases, and 8 bases lay between the germline ends. This CDR3 comprises 14 residues. This CDR3 is CASSYPGFNSPLHF. The CDR3 DNA follows: TGTGCCAGCAGTTACCCGGGTTTTAATTCACCCCTCCACTTT.

The chain uses TRBV19 and TRBJ1-1; 10 bases align to TRBD1. Trimming cost V 6 bases and J 5 bases; bases outside gene matches: 9. Germline CDR1 and CDR2: LNHDA and SQIVND (reference sequence). The CDR3 runs 15 residues. CDR3 coding DNA: TGTGCCAGTAGCACGCGGGACAGGGGAATGACTGAAGCTTTCTTT. It is translated as CASSTRDRGMTEAFF.

V usage is TRBV7-6 and J usage is TRBJ1-5; no clear D gene. V gave up 1 base and J gave up 4 bases, with 8 bases separating them. CDR1 SGHVS and CDR2 FNYEAQ come from the germline V gene. There are 14 residues in the CDR3. CDR3 in DNA: TGTGCCAGCAGCTTAGTAGACGGGAATCAGCCCCAGCATTTT. This gives the protein CASSLVDGNQPQHF.

The chain uses TRBV20-1 and TRBJ2-2, with D perhaps TRBD2 (5 bases). V lost 5 bases, J lost 6 bases, and 13 bases lay in between. The germline V gene has CDR1 DFQATT and CDR2 SNEGSKA (reference sequence). This CDR3 has 13 amino acids. The CDR3 bases are TGCAGTGCTTCTCGGGGTGAGGCCGGGGAGCTGTTTTTT. It yields the protein CSASRGEAGELFF.

This clonotype appeared a few times. J is TRBJ1-1 and V is TRBV6-2 or TRBV6-3; D is perhaps TRBD1 (5 bases). Trimming left V 8 bases short and J 2 bases short, with 12 bases between. The CDR3 covers 13 residues. The germline V gene has CDR1 MNHEY and CDR2 SVGEGT. The CDR3 spells CASGAGFNTEAFF. For the CDR3, the DNA is TGTGCCAGCGGGGCGGGATTCAACACTGAAGCTTTCTTT.

This clonotype has just a few counts. The chain links TRBV7-8 to TRBJ1-6; 11 bases align to TRBD1. Germline V lookup: CDR1 SGHVS, CDR2 FQNEAQ. J gave up 7 bases and V 5 bases, and 13 bases lay outside the gene matches. This CDR3 contains 18 residues. CDR3 region: CASSLGQGAPALNSPLHF. The CDR3 region has the DNA TGTGCCAGCAGCCTAGGACAGGGGGCACCCGCCCTCAATTCACCCCTCCACTTT.

This sequence joins TRBV29-1 and TRBJ1-1; 9 bases fit TRBD1. There are 13 residues in the CDR3. Germline CDR1 reads SQVTM; CDR2 reads ANQGSEA. J was trimmed by 7 bases and V by 5 bases; bases with no gene match: 8. CDR3 coding DNA: TGCAGCGTTCACGGCAGGGGACAGGGTGAAGCTTTCTTT. Amino acids: CSVHGRGQGEAFF.

The sample holds many counts of this clonotype. CDR3 residues: CASSATSGGTYEQYF. The CDR3 DNA reads as TGTGCCAGCAGTGCGACTAGCGGGGGCACCTACGAGCAGTACTTC. The chain couples TRBV6-1 to TRBJ2-7; 12 bases are shared with TRBD2. The CDR3 loop spans 15 amino acids. Germline assignment: CDR1 MNHNS and CDR2 SASEGT. The V gene end was trimmed by 4 bases and the J gene end by 2 bases; junction bases not matched to a gene: 3.

This clonotype was observed a few times. CDR3 amino acids: CASSSTVKYYGYTF. CDR3 sequence (DNA): TGTGCCAGCAGCTCGACAGTAAAATACTATGGCTACACCTTC. The chain recombines TRBV7-9 with TRBJ1-2, with a possible D match to TRBD1 (5 bases). This CDR3 region has 14 residues. V lost 4 bases, J lost 3 bases, and 12 bases lay in between. Germline CDR1 is SEHNR and CDR2 is FQNEAQ (reference sequence).

The chain uses TRBV20-1 and TRBJ2-7, with TRBD1 matching 9 bases. With 5 bases clipped from V and 2 bases from J, the junction kept 7 bases outside the gene matches. The CDR3 covers 14 residues. CDR1 and CDR2 from the germline V gene are DFQATT and SNEGSKA (reference sequence). The DNA for the CDR3 is TGCAGTGCTGCCCTAGGGACAGGGCCCTACGAGCAGTACTTC. This codes for CSAALGTGPYEQYF.

The chain recombines TRBV4-3 with TRBJ1-1; D remains ambiguous. The V end was cut by 0 bases, the J end by 0 bases, with 8 bases between. The CDR3 consists of 15 residues. Germline CDR1 and CDR2: LGHNA and YSLEER. CDR3 sequence reads: CASSQDRTVNTEAFF. DNA of the CDR3: TGCGCCAGCAGCCAAGACAGAACAGTGAACACTGAAGCTTTCTTT.

The chain is built from TRBV19 and TRBJ1-5, with D hard to call. Trimming removed 6 bases from V and 6 bases from J, with 21 bases in between. The germline V gene encodes CDR1 LNHDA and CDR2 SQIVND (reference sequence). This CDR3 has 16 residues. CDR3 DNA sequence: TGTGCCAGTAGAAACGCGGCGGAAGGGTTTGGTCAGCCCCAGCATTTT. Residues: CASRNAAEGFGQPQHF.

V gene TRBV6-1 combines with J gene TRBJ2-5, with 8 bases that match TRBD2. Unmatched junction bases numbered 9, after V lost 5 bases and J lost 1 base. This CDR3 contains 16 residues. Germline V lookup: CDR1 MNHNS, CDR2 SASEGT. CDR3 bases: TGTGCCAGCAGTCGGGGACTAGGTCTCCCCCAAGAGACCCAGTACTTC. Translation gives CASSRGLGLPQETQYF.

The chain combines TRBV4-1 with TRBJ2-2, with D tentatively TRBD2 (6 bases). This CDR3 has 15 residues. The germline V gene has CDR1 MGHRA and CDR2 YSYEKL. V was clipped by 4 bases and J by 1 base, with 10 bases between them. CDR3 residues: CASSPAGLNTGELFF. The CDR3 bases are TGCGCCAGCAGCCCAGCGGGTCTGAACACCGGGGAGCTGTTTTTT.

V usage is TRBV24-1 and J usage is TRBJ2-1, with 12 nucleotides matching TRBD1. The CDR3 totals 14 residues. The germline CDR1 and CDR2 sequences are KGHDR and SFDVKD. The V segment lost 10 bases and the J segment 7 bases; nucleotides outside the gene matches: 7. CDR3 sequence (DNA): TGTGCCACTCCCCCGGGACAGGGGGCTAATGAGCAGTTCTTC. It specifies CATPPGQGANEQFF.

This clonotype was seen only a few times. The chain links TRBV6-2 or TRBV6-3 to TRBJ1-4; a weak D match, TRBD1 (6 bases). In germline, CDR1 is MNHEY, CDR2 SVGEGT. This CDR3 is 14 amino acids long. V shed 6 bases and J shed 1 base, with 9 bases lying between them. DNA for the CDR3: TGTGCCAGCAGCCGGACAGAAACTAATGAAAAACTGTTTTTT. As protein: CASSRTETNEKLFF.